Listed below are T cell receptor beta chains from one sample, sequenced in a study of CD8+ T cells in alopecia areata. Here immunoSEQ multiplex PCR was the method, and the copy in TCRdb shows in-frame clones only, minus some. This sample has around 150,000 clones; approximately 56% occur once, and the top ten carry 36%. The sample consisted of CD8+ T cells sorted from blood. The receptors come from a human donor in good health. CDR3s include the opening cysteine and the closing phenylalanine or tryptophan. The D gene is left open where the match is weak. The size field is filled for only some rows; it gives once, few, many or a size class.

CDR3 protein	CDR3 DNA	J gene	D gene	V gene	clone size
CASSWQTSGSYEQFF	TGTGCCAGCAGTTGGCAGACTAGCGGGAGTTATGAGCAGTTCTTC	TRBJ2-1	TRBD2	TRBV27	NA
CSVEDAGHLYEQYF	TGCAGCGTTGAAGATGCGGGACACCTCTACGAGCAGTACTTC	TRBJ2-7	NA	TRBV29-1	NA
CASSFWEGDHEQFF	TGCGCCAGCAGCTTCTGGGAGGGGGACCATGAGCAGTTCTTC	TRBJ2-1	NA	TRBV5-1	few
CASAWTSGRAQEQYF	TGTGCCAGTGCATGGACTAGCGGGAGGGCCCAGGAGCAGTACTTC	TRBJ2-7	TRBD2	TRBV19	NA
CSVEDRSGLGRASIDGYTF	TGCAGCGTTGAAGATCGGTCGGGTTTAGGCAGAGCCTCCATCGATGGCTACACCTTC	TRBJ1-2	NA	TRBV29-1	once
CASSLGQGTYEQYF	TGTGCCAGCAGTCTGGGACAGGGAACCTACGAGCAGTACTTC	TRBJ2-7	TRBD1	TRBV6-5	NA
CSVEGGTHQKIEQYF	TGCAGCGTTGAGGGGGGGACGCACCAAAAGATCGAGCAGTACTTC	TRBJ2-7	TRBD2	TRBV29-1	NA
CASSQSTGTREPQHF	TGCGCCAGCAGCCAATCGACCGGGACACGTGAGCCCCAGCATTTT	TRBJ1-5	NA	TRBV4-1	NA
CASSLVGSGRSEQYF	TGTGCCAGCAGCTTAGTTGGTAGCGGGAGGTCCGAGCAGTACTTC	TRBJ2-7	TRBD2	TRBV7-2	NA
CASSRPGLNTEAFF	TGTGCCAGCTCACGTCCGGGACTAAACACTGAAGCTTTCTTT	TRBJ1-1	NA	TRBV18	NA
CASSLGSHYEQYF	TGTGCCAGCAGCTTGGGTTCTCACTACGAGCAGTACTTC	TRBJ2-7	NA	TRBV7-8	few
CASKLGGRALSEQYF	TGTGCCAGCAAGCTGGGCGGGAGGGCCTTGAGTGAGCAGTACTTC	TRBJ2-7	TRBD2	TRBV27	NA
CASSHAGATHTGELFF	TGTGCCAGCAGCCACGCGGGAGCGACTCACACCGGGGAGCTGTTTTTT	TRBJ2-2	TRBD2	TRBV13	few
CASSQHGQSNTIYF	TGCGCCAGCAGCCAGCACGGACAGTCAAACACCATATATTTT	TRBJ1-3	NA	TRBV4-1	NA
CASSPGGVSNQPQHF	TGTGCCAGCAGCCCGGGTGGGGTTAGCAATCAGCCCCAGCATTTT	TRBJ1-5	NA	TRBV27	NA
CASRTGVNTGELFF	TGCGCCAGCAGGACAGGGGTGAACACCGGGGAGCTGTTTTTT	TRBJ2-2	TRBD1	TRBV10-2	NA
CASSPGPVSLGYTGELFF	TGTGCCAGCAGTCCTGGACCCGTCTCCTTGGGATACACCGGGGAGCTGTTTTTT	TRBJ2-2	NA	TRBV6-4	NA
CASSPDDYGYEQYF	TGTGCCAGCAGCCCCGATGACTACGGCTACGAGCAGTACTTC	TRBJ2-7	NA	TRBV11-2	NA
CASSSRTSASSYNEQFF	TGTGCCAGCAGCTCCAGGACTAGCGCCAGCTCCTACAATGAGCAGTTCTTC	TRBJ2-1	TRBD2	TRBV7-9	NA
CASSYHRGLTYNEQFF	TGTGCCAGCAGTTACCACAGGGGTCTTACCTACAATGAGCAGTTCTTC	TRBJ2-1	TRBD1	TRBV6-5	NA
CASSRTTTDTQYF	TGTGCCAGCAGCCGGACTACCACAGATACGCAGTATTTT	TRBJ2-3	NA	TRBV7-9	few
CAISESETGELFF	TGTGCCATCAGTGAGTCAGAAACCGGGGAGCTGTTTTTT	TRBJ2-2	NA	TRBV10-3	few
CASSGGTSGTYNEQFF	TGCGCCAGCAGCGGAGGGACTAGCGGGACCTACAATGAGCAGTTCTTC	TRBJ2-1	TRBD2	TRBV5-1	NA
CAWNSGTYYEQYF	TGTGCCTGGAATTCCGGGACGTACTACGAGCAGTACTTC	TRBJ2-7	NA	TRBV30	NA
CASSLVPGLTYEQYF	TGTGCCAGCAGCCTCGTACCGGGACTTACCTACGAGCAGTACTTC	TRBJ2-7	NA	TRBV6-5	NA
CASSLATGRFTGELFF	TGTGCCAGCAGCTTGGCAACGGGACGATTCACCGGGGAGCTGTTTTTT	TRBJ2-2	NA	TRBV11-3	NA
CASSARIQYF	TGTGCCAGCAGCGCCCGCATTCAGTACTTC	TRBJ2-4	NA	TRBV2	NA
CASRRFGSQETQYF	TGTGCCAGCAGGAGGTTCGGCAGCCAAGAGACCCAGTACTTC	TRBJ2-5	NA	TRBV28	NA
CSVKHRGYEQYF	TGCAGCGTTAAACATAGGGGCTACGAGCAGTACTTC	TRBJ2-7	NA	TRBV29-1	few
CASSAEGAGLNEQFF	TGTGCCAGCAGCGCCGAGGGGGCAGGGTTGAATGAGCAGTTCTTC	TRBJ2-1	TRBD1	TRBV9	NA
CASSLRLAGARSHEQFF	TGTGCCAGCTCACTTAGACTAGCGGGAGCCAGGTCTCATGAGCAGTTCTTC	TRBJ2-1	TRBD2	TRBV18	NA
CSVLEMNTEAFF	TGCAGCGTTTTGGAGATGAACACTGAAGCTTTCTTT	TRBJ1-1	NA	TRBV29-1	few
CSAEGRAGAFF	TGCAGCGCCGAGGGGCGGGCAGGAGCTTTCTTT	TRBJ1-1	NA	TRBV29-1	once
CASRRLAGGRAYEQYF	TGTGCCAGCAGGAGGTTAGCGGGGGGACGGGCCTACGAGCAGTACTTC	TRBJ2-7	TRBD2	TRBV27	NA
CASRSVVYEQYF	TGTGCCAGCAGGAGCGTGGTCTACGAGCAGTACTTC	TRBJ2-7	NA	TRBV2	few
CASTGPRNEQFF	TGTGCCAGCACCGGGCCGCGGAATGAGCAGTTCTTC	TRBJ2-1	NA	TRBV6-5	NA